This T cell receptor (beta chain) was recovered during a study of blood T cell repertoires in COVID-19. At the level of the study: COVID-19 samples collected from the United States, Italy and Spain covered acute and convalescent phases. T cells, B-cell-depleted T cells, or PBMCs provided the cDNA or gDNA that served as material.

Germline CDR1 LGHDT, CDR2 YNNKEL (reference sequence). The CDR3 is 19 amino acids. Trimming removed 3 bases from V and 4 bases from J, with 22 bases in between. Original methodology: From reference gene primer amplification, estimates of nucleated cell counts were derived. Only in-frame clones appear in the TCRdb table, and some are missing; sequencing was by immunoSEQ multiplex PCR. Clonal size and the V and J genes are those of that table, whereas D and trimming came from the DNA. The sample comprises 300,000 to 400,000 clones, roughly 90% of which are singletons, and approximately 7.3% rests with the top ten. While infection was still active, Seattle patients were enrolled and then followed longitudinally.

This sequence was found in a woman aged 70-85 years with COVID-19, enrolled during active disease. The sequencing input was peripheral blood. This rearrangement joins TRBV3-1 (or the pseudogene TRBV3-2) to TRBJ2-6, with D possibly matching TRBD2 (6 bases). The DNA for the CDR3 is TGTGCCAGCAGCCATCGATCTAAGGGATGGGAGGCAGGGGCCAACGTCCTGACTTTC. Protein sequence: CASSHRSKGWEAGANVLTF.